One and the same sample provided the 3 T cell receptor beta chains below, sequenced in a study of T cells in Graves' hyperthyroidism and ophthalmopathy. From RNA transcripts, TCR beta CDR3 regions were amplified. When the TCR CDR3 underwent first-round RT-PCR, the HTBI primer set was used. TCRdb processed the multiplex PCR reads anew with MiXCR; each CDR3 protein has one entry. This repertoire shows hundreds of thousands of distinct CDR3 sequences, 11% to 15% found once; its top ten account for 25% to 30%. The sequenced sample was blood. The receptors were sampled from a man between 45 and 60 years old with Graves' ophthalmopathy.

This clonotype appeared many times. The gene calls are TRBV7-9 and TRBJ2-1; either TRBD1 or TRBD2 may supply D (5 bases each). CDR1 is SEHNR, CDR2 FQNEAQ, per germline (reference sequence). The length of the CDR3 is 14 residues. Trimming removed 0 bases from V and 8 bases from J, with 11 bases in between. CDR3 nucleotides: TGTGCCAGCAGCTTAGCTTCTAGCAGGGATGAGCAGTTCTTC. Protein sequence: CASSLASSRDEQFF.

This clonotype was found many times. The chain has TRBV20-1 and TRBJ2-7; TRBD1 matches 9 bases. V was clipped by 0 bases and J by 0 bases; unmatched bases: 9. The CDR3 is 17 residues long. CDR1 DFQATT and CDR2 SNEGSKA come from the germline V gene (reference sequence). CDR3 nucleotide sequence: TGCAGTGCTAGAGAAATTGGACAGGGGCAGGTCTCCTACGAGCAGTACTTC. It encodes CSAREIGQGQVSYEQYF.

Ten or more counts support this clonotype. In nucleotides, the CDR3 is TGCGCCAGCAGGTCTCCTGGACTAGCGGGGAATACGCAGTATTTT. Translation: CASRSPGLAGNTQYF. This rearrangement joins TRBV5-1 to TRBJ2-3; 12 nucleotides agree with TRBD2. With V trimmed by 5 bases and J by 7 bases, 8 bases remained unmatched. This CDR3 has 15 residues. The germline V gene has CDR1 SGHRS and CDR2 YFSETQ. Based on the CDR3 plus reference TRBV5-1 and TRBJ2-3, the full variable domain is KAGVTQTPRYLIKTRGQQVTLSCSPISGHRSVSWYQQTPGQGLQFLFEYFSETQRNKGNFPGRFSGRQFSNSRSEMNVSTLELGDSALYLCASRSPGLAGNTQYFGPGTRLTVL.